This T cell receptor beta chain is from a study of T cells in Graves' hyperthyroidism and ophthalmopathy (dated 2019 in TCRdb). With respect to the entire study: Peripheral blood was collected at initial diagnosis, before any treatment. To identify distinguishing TCR V-J signatures, a discovery cohort of roughly 100 patients was used, comprising 43 with Graves' ophthalmopathy and some 60 with stable Graves' hyperthyroidism. For training and testing, the roughly 93 patients in the discovery cohort were randomly divided in a 7:3 ratio. An independent validation cohort of about 19 hyperthyroidism patients and 17 patients who later progressed to ophthalmopathy tested prospective prediction of ophthalmopathy. The study also compared thyroid tissue and blood T-cell repertoires from 6 or 7 Graves' hyperthyroidism patients. The paper describes TCR Vbeta CDR3 sequencing of 140 or so peripheral blood samples, made up of some 40 ophthalmopathy patients, 70 to 80 hyperthyroidism patients and around 17 progressor patients. After sampling, hyperthyroidism patients received methimazole starting at 30 mg daily, and ophthalmopathy patients received high-dose intravenous methylprednisolone.

Overall study outcomes, separate from this receptor: A 13 V-J signature model separated ophthalmopathy from stable hyperthyroidism, with approximately 87% sensitivity and 81.08% specificity in cross-validation and 80%/75% in testing. Most expanded thyroid clonotypes (frequency above 0.001) were also detected in blood, suggesting blood repertoires may reflect thyroid immune responses. In validation, progression to ophthalmopathy was predicted by the model with roughly 71% sensitivity and 72.22% specificity, a median of around 6.5 months before onset. No statistical method was used to fix the sample size in advance, and group allocation was not hidden from the investigators.

Amplification of TCR beta CDR3 regions was carried out from RNA transcripts. A first-round RT-PCR of the TCR CDR3 used the HTBI primer set with the Qiagen OneStep RT-PCR kit. Libraries were constructed in a second round of multiplex PCR, after which size selection and purification were carried out. Libraries were sequenced paired-end with 100 bp reads on an Illumina HiSeq2000. Turning to the authors' computational methods: SOAPnuke was used to process the raw data, removing reads that contained adapters or uncalled bases, had a mean Phred below 15, or lacked an exact match to the constant primer or identifier. COPE v1.2.5 was used to merge the high-quality paired reads, and each unique nucleotide sequence was defined as a clonotype. MiTCR v1.1 was used to align clonotypes to the IMGT TRBV, TRBD and TRBJ reference segments. The analysis was restricted to V-J combinations with a frequency above 0.0001, which together covered 99% to 99.2% of the repertoires. A TCS score was defined as the ratio of F50 (clonal expansion) to E x V (chaos), with BLOSUM62-based TCRdist applied between CDR3 peptides within each V-J. Welch's t-statistics and random forest reduced around 520 V-J features to roughly 13, which were used in a naive Bayes classifier (R e1071). TCRdb reanalyzed the raw reads on its own, using fastp at Q25 for trimming and MiXCR for clone calling, and kept in-frame beta chains. Under each unique CDR3 protein, matching rows form one entry showing the most common genes and DNA. Clone size and V and J calls follow TCRdb, not the original study. This sample is represented by some 690,000 distinct CDR3 sequences; 17% of them were singletons. The ten largest account for roughly a sixth of the sample.

A remark on this clonotype: Its antigen has not been determined. No much larger clonotype is one base removed from it; base qualities were not supplied.

CDR3 length: 12 amino acids, cysteine to phenylalanine. Only the CDR3 region is kept as DNA, spanning 36 bases read in frame from base 1. CDR1 and CDR2 are drawn from the germline V gene: MNHNS, SASEGT. V is cut by 11 bases and J by 8 bases, and the space between the germline ends is 18 bases. Graves' hyperthyroidism was defined as stable when no progression to ophthalmopathy occurred over 18 months of follow-up. Hyperthyroidism patients were newly diagnosed, with disease duration under 2 months, and aged 18 to 65 years. The study excluded patients with uncontrolled infections, other autoimmune diseases, pregnancy or lactation. Diagnoses relied on clinical symptoms, serum thyroxine and TRAb, thyroid ultrasound and orbital computed tomography. PBMCs were separated from roughly 10 ml of fresh peripheral blood using Ficoll-Paque density gradient centrifugation. Total RNA was extracted with Trizol reagent, and quality was checked on an Agilent 2100 Bioanalyzer.

The specimen sequenced was blood. The rearranged chain carries TRBV6-1 and TRBJ1-1, with the D gene uncertain. This receptor was taken from a man aged 50 to 60 with Graves' hyperthyroidism. The nucleotides are TGTGCCTCAGCCGGCACCCGACGAGAAGCTTTCTTT. Its translation reads: CASAGTRREAFF.